The sequence of this T cell receptor beta chain was determined in a study of T cells expressing NK-cell markers. The study's findings and limits: The same clonotypes also predominated in the CD3+CD56-NKG2C+ fraction of a few donors.

As for this clonotype: Its antigen is still unknown.

The CDR3 spans 15 residues. The germline V gene has CDR1 SGHTA and CDR2 FQGTGA. Reprocessing the 5' RACE reads, TCRdb reports a single entry for every CDR3 protein and omits DNA. The sample has roughly 390,000 distinct CDR3 sequences, and its top ten clones hold around 5.3%. This TCR was sampled from a man aged 18-75 years in good health. Sequenced sample: blood T cells: a sorted CD56 or NKG2C T cell subset, CD4+ or CD8+ T cells, or bulk PBMC T cells (not recorded which). V gene TRBV7-3 combines with J gene TRBJ2-2; TCRdb lists TRBD1, though no DNA is available to test this call. This CDR3 is CASSPRGAGTGELFF.